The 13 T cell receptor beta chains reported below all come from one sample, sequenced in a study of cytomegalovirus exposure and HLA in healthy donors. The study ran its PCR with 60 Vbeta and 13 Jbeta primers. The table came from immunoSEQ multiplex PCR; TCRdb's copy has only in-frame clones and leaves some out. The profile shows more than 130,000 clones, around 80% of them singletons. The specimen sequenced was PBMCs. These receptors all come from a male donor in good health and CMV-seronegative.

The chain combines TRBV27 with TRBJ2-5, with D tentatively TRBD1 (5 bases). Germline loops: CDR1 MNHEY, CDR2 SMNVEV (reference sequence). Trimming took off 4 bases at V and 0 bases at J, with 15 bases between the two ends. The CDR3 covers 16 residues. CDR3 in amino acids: CASSWSTEMYQETQYF. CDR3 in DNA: TGTGCCAGCAGTTGGTCGACAGAGATGTACCAAGAGACCCAGTACTTC.

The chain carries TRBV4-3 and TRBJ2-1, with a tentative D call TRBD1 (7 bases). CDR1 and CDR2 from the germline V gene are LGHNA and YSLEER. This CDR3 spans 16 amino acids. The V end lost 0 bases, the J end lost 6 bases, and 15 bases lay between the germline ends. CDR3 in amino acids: CASSQDQGGTINEQFF. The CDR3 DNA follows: TGCGCCAGCAGCCAAGATCAGGGGGGAACTATCAATGAGCAGTTCTTC.

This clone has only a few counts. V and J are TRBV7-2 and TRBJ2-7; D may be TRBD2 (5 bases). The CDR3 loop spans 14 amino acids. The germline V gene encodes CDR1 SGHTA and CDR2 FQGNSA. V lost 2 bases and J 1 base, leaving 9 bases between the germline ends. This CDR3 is CASSLIQRSYEQYF. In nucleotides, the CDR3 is TGTGCCAGCAGCTTAATCCAGCGGTCCTACGAGCAGTACTTC.

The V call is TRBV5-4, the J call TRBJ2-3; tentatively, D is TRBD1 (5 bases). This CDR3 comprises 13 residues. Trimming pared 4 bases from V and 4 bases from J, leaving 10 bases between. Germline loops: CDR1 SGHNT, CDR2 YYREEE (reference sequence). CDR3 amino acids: CASSRQGPDTQYF. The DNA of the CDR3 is TGTGCCAGCAGCCGGCAGGGTCCAGATACGCAGTATTTT.

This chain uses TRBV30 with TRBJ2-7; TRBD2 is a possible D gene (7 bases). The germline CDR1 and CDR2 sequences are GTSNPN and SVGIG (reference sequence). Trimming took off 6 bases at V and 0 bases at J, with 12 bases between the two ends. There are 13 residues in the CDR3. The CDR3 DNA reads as TGTGCCTGCTCTGGGGGGGCCTCCTACGAGCAGTACTTC. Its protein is CACSGGASYEQYF. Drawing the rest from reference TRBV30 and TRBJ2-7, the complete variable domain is SQTIHQWPATLVQPVGSPLSLECTVEGTSNPNLYWYRQAAGRGLQLLFYSVGIGQISSEVPQNLSASRPQDRQFILSSKKLLLSDSGFYLCACSGGASYEQYFGPGTRLTVT.

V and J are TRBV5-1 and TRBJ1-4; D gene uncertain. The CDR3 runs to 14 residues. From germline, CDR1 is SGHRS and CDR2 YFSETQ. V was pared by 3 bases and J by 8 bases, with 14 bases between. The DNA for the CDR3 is TGCGCCAGCAGCTCCCGGCCAGGAGGCGAAAAACTGTTTTTT. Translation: CASSSRPGGEKLFF.

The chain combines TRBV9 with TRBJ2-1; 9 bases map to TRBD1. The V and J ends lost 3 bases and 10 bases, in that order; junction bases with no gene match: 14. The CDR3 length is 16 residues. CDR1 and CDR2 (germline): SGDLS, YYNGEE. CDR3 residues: CASSGPGTGRVREQFF. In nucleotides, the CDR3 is TGTGCCAGCAGCGGACCCGGGACAGGGAGGGTCCGCGAGCAGTTCTTC. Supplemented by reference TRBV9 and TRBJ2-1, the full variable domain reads DSGVTQTPKHLITATGQRVTLRCSPRSGDLSVYWYQQSLDQGLQFLIQYYNGEERAKGNILERFSAQQFPDLHSELNLSSLELGDSALYFCASSGPGTGRVREQFFGPGTRLTVL.

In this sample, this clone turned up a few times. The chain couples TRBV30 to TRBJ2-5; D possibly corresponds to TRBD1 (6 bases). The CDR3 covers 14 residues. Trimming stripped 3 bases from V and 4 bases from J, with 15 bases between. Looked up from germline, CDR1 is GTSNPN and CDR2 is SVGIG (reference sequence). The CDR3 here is CAWRGTTAAETQYF. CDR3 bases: TGTGCCTGGAGAGGGACAACGGCGGCAGAGACCCAGTACTTC.

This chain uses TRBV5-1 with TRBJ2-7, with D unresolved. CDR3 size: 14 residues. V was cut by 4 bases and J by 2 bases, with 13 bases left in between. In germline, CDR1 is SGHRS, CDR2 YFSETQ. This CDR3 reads CASSASRGTYEQYF. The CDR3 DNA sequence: TGCGCCAGCAGCGCTTCTCGCGGAACCTACGAGCAGTACTTC. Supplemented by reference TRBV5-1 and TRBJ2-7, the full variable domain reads KAGVTQTPRYLIKTRGQQVTLSCSPISGHRSVSWYQQTPGQGLQFLFEYFSETQRNKGNFPGRFSGRQFSNSRSEMNVSTLELGDSALYLCASSASRGTYEQYFGPGTRLTVT.

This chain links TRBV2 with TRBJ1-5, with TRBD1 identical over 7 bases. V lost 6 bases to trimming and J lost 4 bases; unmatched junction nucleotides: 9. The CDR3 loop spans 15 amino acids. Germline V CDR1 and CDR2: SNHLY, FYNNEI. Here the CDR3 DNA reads TGTGCCAGCAGCGCAACAGGGGTCTTAAATCAGCCCCAGCATTTT. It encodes CASSATGVLNQPQHF.

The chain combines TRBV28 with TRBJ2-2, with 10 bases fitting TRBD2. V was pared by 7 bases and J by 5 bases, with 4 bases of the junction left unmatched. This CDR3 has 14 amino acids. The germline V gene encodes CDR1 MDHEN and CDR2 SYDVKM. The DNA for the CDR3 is TGTGCCAGCAAACTAGCGGGGCCAACCGGGGAGCTGTTTTTT. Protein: CASKLAGPTGELFF.

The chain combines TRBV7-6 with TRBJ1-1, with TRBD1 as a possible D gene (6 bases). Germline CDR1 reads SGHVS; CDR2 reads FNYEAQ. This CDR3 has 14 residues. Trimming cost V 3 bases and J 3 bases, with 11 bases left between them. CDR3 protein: CASSFVEGDTEAFF. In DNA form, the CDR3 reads TGTGCCAGCAGCTTCGTCGAGGGGGACACTGAAGCTTTCTTT. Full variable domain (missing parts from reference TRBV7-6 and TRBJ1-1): GAGVSQSPRYKVTKRGQDVALRCDPISGHVSLYWYRQALGQGPEFLTYFNYEAQQDKSGLPNDRFSAERPEGSISTLTIQRTEQRDSAMYRCASSFVEGDTEAFFGQGTRLTVV.

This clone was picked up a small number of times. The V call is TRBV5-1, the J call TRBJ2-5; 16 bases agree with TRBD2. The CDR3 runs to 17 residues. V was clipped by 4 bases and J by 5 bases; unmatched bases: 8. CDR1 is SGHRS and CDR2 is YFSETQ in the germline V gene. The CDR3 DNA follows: TGCGCCAGCAGCCCGGGACTAGCGGGGGGGGGAGAGGAGACCCAGTACTTC. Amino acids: CASSPGLAGGGEETQYF.